Following are 16 T cell receptor beta chains from one sample sequenced in a study of blood T cells in healthy people across ages. Next came a second PCR, run for about 6 to 12 cycles, which used a sample-barcoded 5' primer along with a J-beta primer mix. Each CDR3 protein is one row after TCRdb ran MiXCR on the 5' RACE reads. This table holds some 320,000 distinct CDR3 sequences, around 27% found once. Sequencing was performed on blood. The receptors come from a woman in her seventies in good health.

This clonotype was observed a handful of times. The rearrangement links TRBV7-2 to TRBJ2-5; possibly TRBD1 for D (6 bases). The CDR3 consists of 17 residues. V was cut by 3 bases and J by 2 bases, with 19 bases left in between. The germline CDR1 and CDR2 sequences are SGHTA and FQGNSA. The chain's CDR3 is CASSFNREFLGQETQYF. The CDR3 region has the DNA TGTGCCAGCAGCTTTAACAGGGAATTTCTGGGGCAAGAGACCCAGTACTTC.

This clonotype occurred a few times. The rearrangement uses TRBV6-5 and TRBJ2-1; D not certain. V lost 4 bases, J lost 7 bases, and 11 bases lay in between. The CDR3 runs 13 residues. The V gene's germline CDR1 is MNHEY and CDR2 SVGAGI. The DNA for the CDR3 is TGTGCCAGCAGTTCCCCCGGTGGAAATGAGCAGTTCTTC. It encodes CASSSPGGNEQFF.

This clonotype was observed a handful of times. V is TRBV14 and J is TRBJ2-7; D remains ambiguous. The DNA end favors TRBJ2-5, so the J call may be wrong. The CDR3 sequence is 14 residues long. Germline CDR1 is SGHDN and CDR2 is FVKESK. CDR3 nucleotides: TGTGCCAGCAGCCAAGTAAGGAAGGAAGAGACCCAGTACTTC. Encoded protein: CASSQVRKEETQYF.

This chain links TRBV28 with TRBJ2-7; perhaps D is TRBD1 or TRBD2 (6 bases each). With the DNA end fitting TRBJ2-5 better, the J assignment may be wrong. CDR3 size: 16 residues. Germline loops: CDR1 MDHEN, CDR2 SYDVKM. The chain's CDR3 is CASSLGITQGGETQYF. The CDR3 coding sequence is TGTGCCAGCAGTTTAGGGATTACACAGGGAGGAGAGACCCAGTACTTC.

This clonotype was recorded a few times. This sequence joins TRBV12-3 or TRBV12-4 and TRBJ1-1, with 10 bases identical to TRBD1. The length of the CDR3 is 12 residues. Trimming at V came to 1 base and at J to 11 bases, leaving 1 base not matched to a gene. The CDR3 is CASSLGQGAAFF. In nucleotides, the CDR3 is TGTGCCAGCAGTTTAGGACAGGGGGCGGCTTTCTTT.

This clonotype was seen a few times. The chain links TRBV5-1 to TRBJ1-6; maybe TRBD1 (6 bases). The CDR3 covers 14 residues. V lost 4 bases to trimming and J lost 6 bases, with 11 bases between them. Germline CDR1 is SGHRS and CDR2 is YFSETQ. The CDR3 DNA reads as TGCGCCAGCAGCACGCAAGGGGGTAATTCACCCCTCCACTTT. Its protein is CASSTQGGNSPLHF.

Only a few counts were recorded for this clonotype. The V and J genes are TRBV21-1 and TRBJ2-7; the table gives TRBD2 as D, unverified against the DNA. TRBJ2-1 explains the end of the DNA better; the J call may be wrong. TRBV21-1 is designated a pseudogene. This CDR3 has 16 amino acids. CDR3 DNA: TGTGCCAGCAGCATTACGGGAGGGCCTTCTTTCAATGAGCAGTTCTTC. Its protein product is CASSITGGPSFNEQFF.

The chain couples TRBV6-1 to TRBJ2-5, with D maybe TRBD1 (5 bases). V lost 6 bases to trimming and J lost 3 bases, with 14 bases between them. Germline loops: CDR1 MNHNS, CDR2 SASEGT. CDR3 length equals 14 residues. Written as DNA, the CDR3 is TGTGCCAGCAGGGGTGGTGGACACGAAGAGACCCAGTACTTC. Protein sequence: CASRGGGHEETQYF.

The genes are TRBV5-6 and TRBJ2-7; 7 bases line up with TRBD2. The CDR3 has 11 residues. V shed 4 bases and J 6 bases; nucleotides not matched to a gene: 1. Germline V lookup: CDR1 SGHDT, CDR2 YYEEEE. CDR3 residues: CASSVAGEQYF. For the CDR3, the DNA is TGTGCCAGCAGCGTAGCGGGCGAGCAGTACTTC.

This clonotype was observed at least ten times. The rearrangement uses TRBV12-3 or TRBV12-4 and TRBJ1-2; weak D call: TRBD1 (6 bases). V gave up 5 bases and J gave up 0 bases, with 13 bases separating them. This CDR3 is built from 15 residues. CDR3 in DNA: TGTGCCAGCAGTCCGGGCCGGACAGCTAACTATGGCTACACCTTC. Its protein is CASSPGRTANYGYTF.

This clonotype is a singleton in its sample. The V call is TRBV29-1, the J call TRBJ2-5; the D gene could be TRBD1 or TRBD2 (5 bases each). The J call is in doubt because the DNA end fits TRBJ2-7 better. This CDR3 has 13 amino acids. Germline V gene sequence: CDR1 SQVTM, CDR2 ANQGSEA. The CDR3 loop reads CSVMDNRGYEQYF. The CDR3 bases are TGCAGCGTGATGGACAACAGAGGGTACGAGCAGTACTTC.

This clonotype was detected a few times. DNA for the CDR3: TGTGCCAGCAGTTTAGGGACTAGCGGGATAAATGAGCAGTTCTTC. This gives the protein CASSLGTSGINEQFF. J is TRBJ2-1 and V is TRBV12-3 or TRBV12-4, with 12 bases fitting TRBD2. The J segment lost 7 bases and the V segment lost 1 base, leaving 2 bases of the junction unmatched. The CDR3 totals 15 residues.

This clonotype was picked up a small number of times. The chain employs TRBV7-2 and TRBJ1-4, with 10 bases identical to TRBD1. Trimming removed 5 bases from V and 6 bases from J; junction bases left unmatched: 9. Per the germline V gene, CDR1 is SGHTA and CDR2 is FQGNSA. The CDR3 loop spans 16 amino acids. The CDR3 spells CASSPGTGVRYEKLFF. CDR3 bases: TGTGCCAGCAGCCCCGGGACAGGGGTGCGCTATGAAAAACTGTTTTTT.

The table lists this clonotype with a few counts. The chain recombines TRBV20-1 with TRBJ2-3; 10 bases agree with TRBD2. Unmatched junction bases numbered 17, after V lost 3 bases and J lost 5 bases. Germline V gene lookup returns CDR1 DFQATT and CDR2 SNEGSKA (reference sequence). The CDR3 is 18 residues long. CDR3 bases: TGCAGTGCTAGTCCTCCCCCGGGACTAGCGCCTCGCGAAGATACGCAGTATTTT. Protein sequence: CSASPPPGLAPREDTQYF.

The V gene is TRBV27, the J gene TRBJ2-5, with 10 bases aligning to TRBD2. The J call may be mistaken, given a closer DNA end match to TRBJ2-7. The CDR3 has 13 residues. The germline V gene encodes CDR1 MNHEY and CDR2 SMNVEV (reference sequence). The CDR3: CAPRGSGRYEQYF. The CDR3 region has the DNA TGTGCCCCGCGTGGTAGCGGGAGGTACGAGCAGTACTTC.

V gene TRBV7-3 combines with J gene TRBJ1-1; D is unclear. This CDR3 has 14 residues. Per the germline V gene, CDR1 is SGHTA and CDR2 is FQGTGA. The V and J ends lost 8 bases and 4 bases respectively, with 17 bases between them. The CDR3: CASSPTVYPTEAFF. CDR3 nucleotides: TGTGCCAGCTCCCCGACGGTTTACCCCACTGAAGCTTTCTTT.